This T cell receptor (beta chain) was documented in a study of cytomegalovirus exposure and HLA in healthy donors. Study-level points and caveats: Earlier findings revealed that most TCR beta V segments proved productive either about 87% or about 30% of the time. Another analysis was done later, and it associated 15,000 or so TCR beta sequences with HLA alleles at 0.05 false discovery rate.

As regards this clone: Its antigen remains unidentified.

The V end was cut by 4 bases, the J end by 3 bases, with 11 bases between. CDR3 length: 14 amino acids. Germline assignment: CDR1 SGHRS and CDR2 YFSETQ. PCR involved 60 Vbeta and 13 Jbeta primers. Method: immunoSEQ multiplex PCR; TCRdb's copy keeps in-frame clones and lacks some. The profile shows 150,000 to 200,000 clones, approximately 81% of them singletons. The material sequenced was PBMCs. The chain links TRBV5-1 to TRBJ1-5, with D uncertain. This TCR was sampled from a boy between 2 and 15 years old in good health and CMV-seronegative. CDR3 protein: CASSPSGSNQPQHF. The CDR3 DNA reads TGCGCCAGCAGCCCATCGGGGTCCAATCAGCCCCAGCATTTT.